This T cell receptor (beta chain) was identified during a study of shared T cell receptors in the human thymus. Assay used: immunoSEQ multiplex PCR; TCRdb lists only in-frame clones, some missing. The sample contains approximately 68,000 clones, 90% to 95% of which appear only once. The CDR3 has 14 amino acids. V lost 0 bases to trimming and J lost 2 bases, with 7 bases between them. CDR1 and CDR2 (germline): MNHEY, SVGAGI. The chain uses TRBV6-5 and TRBJ2-5; a weak D match, TRBD1 (6 bases). The sequence came from a human donor. The sequenced material came from thymocytes. The CDR3 DNA is TGTGCCAGCAGTTACTCGGGGACACAAGAGACCCAGTACTTC. Translation: CASSYSGTQETQYF.